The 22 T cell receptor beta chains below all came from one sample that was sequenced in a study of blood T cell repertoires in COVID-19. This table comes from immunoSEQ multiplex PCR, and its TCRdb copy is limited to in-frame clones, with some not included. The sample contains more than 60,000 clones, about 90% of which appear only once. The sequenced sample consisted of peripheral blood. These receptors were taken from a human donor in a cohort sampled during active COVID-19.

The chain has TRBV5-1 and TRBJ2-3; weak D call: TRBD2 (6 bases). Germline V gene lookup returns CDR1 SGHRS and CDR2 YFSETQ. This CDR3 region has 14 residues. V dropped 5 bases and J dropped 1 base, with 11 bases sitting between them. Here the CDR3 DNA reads TGCGCCAGCAGAAATAGCGGCGGCACAGATACGCAGTATTTT. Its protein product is CASRNSGGTDTQYF.

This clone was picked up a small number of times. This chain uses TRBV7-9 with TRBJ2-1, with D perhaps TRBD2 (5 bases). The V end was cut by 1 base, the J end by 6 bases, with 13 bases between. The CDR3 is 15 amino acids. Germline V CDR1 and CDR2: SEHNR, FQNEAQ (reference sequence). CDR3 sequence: CASSLVSGMGNEQFF. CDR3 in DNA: TGTGCCAGCAGCTTAGTTTCCGGGATGGGCAATGAGCAGTTCTTC.

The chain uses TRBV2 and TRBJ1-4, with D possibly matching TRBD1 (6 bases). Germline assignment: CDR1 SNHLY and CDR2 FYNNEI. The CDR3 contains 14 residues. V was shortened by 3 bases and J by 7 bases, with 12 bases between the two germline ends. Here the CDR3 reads CASSDQGPGEKLFF. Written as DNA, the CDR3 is TGTGCCAGCAGTGATCAGGGGCCCGGTGAAAAACTGTTTTTT.

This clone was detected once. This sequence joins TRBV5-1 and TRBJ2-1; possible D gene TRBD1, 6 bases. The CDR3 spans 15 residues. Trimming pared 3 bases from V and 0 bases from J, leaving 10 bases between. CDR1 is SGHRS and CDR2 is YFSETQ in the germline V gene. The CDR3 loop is CASSSGESSYNEQFF. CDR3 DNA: TGCGCCAGCAGCTCAGGGGAGAGCTCCTACAATGAGCAGTTCTTC.

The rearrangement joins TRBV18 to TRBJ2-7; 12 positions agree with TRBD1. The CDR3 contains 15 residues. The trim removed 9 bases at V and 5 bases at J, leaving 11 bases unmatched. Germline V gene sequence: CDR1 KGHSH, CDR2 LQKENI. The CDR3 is CASNRGDRGPDEQYF. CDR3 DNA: TGTGCCAGTAACCGAGGGGACAGGGGGCCAGACGAGCAGTACTTC.

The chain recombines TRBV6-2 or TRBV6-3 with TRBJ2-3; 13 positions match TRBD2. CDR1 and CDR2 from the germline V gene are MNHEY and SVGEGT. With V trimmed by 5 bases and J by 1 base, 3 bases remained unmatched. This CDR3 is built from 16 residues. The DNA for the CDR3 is TGTGCCAGCAGTACCGGACTAGCGGGGGGCACAGATACGCAGTATTTT. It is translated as CASSTGLAGGTDTQYF.

In nucleotides, the CDR3 is TGTGCCAGCAGCTCCGGGACAGCGGCTGAAAAACTGTTTTTT. It codes for CASSSGTAAEKLFF. The chain is built from TRBV5-4 and TRBJ1-4; 7 bases map to TRBD1. J gave up 7 bases and V 3 bases, and 6 bases lay outside the gene matches. The length of the CDR3 is 14 residues. CDR1 is SGHNT and CDR2 is YYREEE in the germline V gene (reference sequence).

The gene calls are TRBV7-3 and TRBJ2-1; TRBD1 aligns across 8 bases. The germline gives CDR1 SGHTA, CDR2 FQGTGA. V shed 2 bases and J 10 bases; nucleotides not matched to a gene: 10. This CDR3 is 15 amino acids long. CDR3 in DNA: TGTGCCAGCAGCTTATCCTGGACAGGGCGATCCGAGCAGTTCTTC. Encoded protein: CASSLSWTGRSEQFF. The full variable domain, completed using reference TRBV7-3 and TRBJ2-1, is GAGVSQTPSNKVTEKGKYVELRCDPISGHTALYWYRQSLGQGPEFLIYFQGTGAADDSGLPNDRFFAVRPEGSVSTLKIQRTERGDSAVYLCASSLSWTGRSEQFFGPGTRLTVL.

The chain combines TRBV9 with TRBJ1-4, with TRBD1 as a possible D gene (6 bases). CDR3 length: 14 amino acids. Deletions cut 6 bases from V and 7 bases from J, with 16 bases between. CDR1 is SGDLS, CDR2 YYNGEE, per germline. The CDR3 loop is CASTNEGGSEKLFF. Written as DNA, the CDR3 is TGTGCCAGCACCAATGAGGGGGGGAGTGAAAAACTGTTTTTT.

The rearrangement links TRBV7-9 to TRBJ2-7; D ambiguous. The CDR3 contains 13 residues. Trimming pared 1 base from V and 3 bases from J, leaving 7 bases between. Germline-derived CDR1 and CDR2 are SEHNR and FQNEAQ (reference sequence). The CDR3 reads CASSLVSGYEQYF. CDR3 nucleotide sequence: TGTGCCAGCAGCTTAGTCTCGGGCTACGAGCAGTACTTC. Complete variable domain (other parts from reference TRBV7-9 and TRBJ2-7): DTGVSQNPRHKITKRGQNVTFRCDPISEHNRLYWYRQTLGQGPEFLTYFQNEAQLEKSRLLSDRFSAERPKGSFSTLEIQRTEQGDSAMYLCASSLVSGYEQYFGPGTRLTVT.

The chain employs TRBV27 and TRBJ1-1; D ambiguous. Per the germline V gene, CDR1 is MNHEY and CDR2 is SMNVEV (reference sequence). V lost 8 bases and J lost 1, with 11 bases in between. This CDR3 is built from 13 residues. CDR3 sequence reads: CASGWAGNTEAFF. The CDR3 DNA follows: TGTGCCAGCGGCTGGGCTGGGAACACTGAAGCTTTCTTT.

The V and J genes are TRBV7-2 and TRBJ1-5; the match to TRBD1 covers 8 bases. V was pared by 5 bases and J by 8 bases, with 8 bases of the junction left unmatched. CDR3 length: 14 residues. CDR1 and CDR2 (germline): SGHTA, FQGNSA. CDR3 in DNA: TGTGCCAGCAGCCCAGGGACAGGCAGCGAGCCCCAGCATTTT. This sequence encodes CASSPGTGSEPQHF.

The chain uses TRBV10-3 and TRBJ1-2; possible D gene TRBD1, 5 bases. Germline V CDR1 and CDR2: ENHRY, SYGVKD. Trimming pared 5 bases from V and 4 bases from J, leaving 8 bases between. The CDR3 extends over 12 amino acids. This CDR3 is CAISPDSYGYTF. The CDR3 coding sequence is TGTGCCATCAGTCCAGACAGCTATGGCTACACCTTC.

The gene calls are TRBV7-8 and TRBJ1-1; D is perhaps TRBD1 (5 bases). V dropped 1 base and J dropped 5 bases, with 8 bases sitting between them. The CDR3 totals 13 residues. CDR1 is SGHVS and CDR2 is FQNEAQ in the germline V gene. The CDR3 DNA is TGTGCCAGCAGCTTAGGGGGGAGGACTGAAGCTTTCTTT. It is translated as CASSLGGRTEAFF.

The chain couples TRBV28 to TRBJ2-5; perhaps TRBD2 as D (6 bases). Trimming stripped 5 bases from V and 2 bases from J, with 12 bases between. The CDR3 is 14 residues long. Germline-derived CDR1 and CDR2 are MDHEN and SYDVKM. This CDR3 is CASSPGSRQETQYF. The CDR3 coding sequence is TGTGCCAGCAGTCCCGGGAGCCGGCAAGAGACCCAGTACTTC.

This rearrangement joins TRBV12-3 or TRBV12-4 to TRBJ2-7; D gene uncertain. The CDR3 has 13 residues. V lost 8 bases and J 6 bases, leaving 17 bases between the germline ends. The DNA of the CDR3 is TGTGCCAGCCGAGAGTCCCTCTCTAGCGAGCAGTACTTC. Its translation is CASRESLSSEQYF.

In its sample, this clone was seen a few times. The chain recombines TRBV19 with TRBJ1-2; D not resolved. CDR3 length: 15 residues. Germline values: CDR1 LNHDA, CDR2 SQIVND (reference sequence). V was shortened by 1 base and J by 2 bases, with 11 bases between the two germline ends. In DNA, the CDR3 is TGTGCCAGTAGTATAGCAGATCCGGGAAACTATGGCTACACCTTC. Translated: CASSIADPGNYGYTF. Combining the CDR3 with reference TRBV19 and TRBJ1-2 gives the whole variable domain DGGITQSPKYLFRKEGQNVTLSCEQNLNHDAMYWYRQDPGQGLRLIYYSQIVNDFQKGDIAEGYSVSREKKESFPLTVTSAQKNPTAFYLCASSIADPGNYGYTFGSGTRLTVV.

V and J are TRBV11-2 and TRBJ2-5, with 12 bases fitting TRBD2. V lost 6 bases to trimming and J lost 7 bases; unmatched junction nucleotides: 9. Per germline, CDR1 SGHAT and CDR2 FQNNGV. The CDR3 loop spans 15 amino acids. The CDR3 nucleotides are TGTGCCAGCAGTTATGGACTAGCGGGGTCTGGGACCCAGTACTTC. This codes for CASSYGLAGSGTQYF.

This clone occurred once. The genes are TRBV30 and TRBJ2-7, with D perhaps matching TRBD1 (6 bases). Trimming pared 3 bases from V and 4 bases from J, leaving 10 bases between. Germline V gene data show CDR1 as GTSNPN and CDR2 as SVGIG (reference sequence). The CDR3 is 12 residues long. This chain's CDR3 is CAWRGHFYEQYF. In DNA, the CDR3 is TGTGCCTGGAGGGGACACTTTTACGAGCAGTACTTC.

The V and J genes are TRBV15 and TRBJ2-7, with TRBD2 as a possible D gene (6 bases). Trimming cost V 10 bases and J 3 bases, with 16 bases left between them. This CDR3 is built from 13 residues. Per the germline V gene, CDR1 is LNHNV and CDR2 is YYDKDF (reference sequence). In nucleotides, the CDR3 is TGTGCCAGACCCCCTAACGGGGGCTACGAGCAGTACTTC. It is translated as CARPPNGGYEQYF.

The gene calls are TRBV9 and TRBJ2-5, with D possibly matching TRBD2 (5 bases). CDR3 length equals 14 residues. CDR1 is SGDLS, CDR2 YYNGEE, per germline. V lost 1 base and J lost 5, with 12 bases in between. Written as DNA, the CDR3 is TGTGCCAGCAGCGTAAAAGGAGGTCCGGAGACCCAGTACTTC. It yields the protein CASSVKGGPETQYF.

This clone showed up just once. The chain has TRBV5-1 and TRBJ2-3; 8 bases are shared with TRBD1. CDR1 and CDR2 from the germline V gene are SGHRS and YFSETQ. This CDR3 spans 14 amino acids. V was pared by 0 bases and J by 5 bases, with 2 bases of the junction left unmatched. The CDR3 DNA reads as TGCGCCAGCAGCTTGGGACAGGGGATAGATACGCAGTATTTT. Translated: CASSLGQGIDTQYF.